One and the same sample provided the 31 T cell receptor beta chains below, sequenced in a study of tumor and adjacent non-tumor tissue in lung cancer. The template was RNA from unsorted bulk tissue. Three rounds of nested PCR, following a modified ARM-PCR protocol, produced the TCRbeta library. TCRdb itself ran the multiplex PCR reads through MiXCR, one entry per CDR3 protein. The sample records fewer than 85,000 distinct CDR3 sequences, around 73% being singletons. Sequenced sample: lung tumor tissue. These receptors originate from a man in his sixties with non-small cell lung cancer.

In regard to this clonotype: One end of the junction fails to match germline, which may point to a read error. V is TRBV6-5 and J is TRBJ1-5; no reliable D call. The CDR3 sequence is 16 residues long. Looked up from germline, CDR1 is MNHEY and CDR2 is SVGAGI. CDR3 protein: CTSSRVWVDSNLPHHF. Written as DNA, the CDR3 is TGTACCAGCAGCCGGGTGTGGGTAGATAGCAATCTGCCCCACCATTTT.

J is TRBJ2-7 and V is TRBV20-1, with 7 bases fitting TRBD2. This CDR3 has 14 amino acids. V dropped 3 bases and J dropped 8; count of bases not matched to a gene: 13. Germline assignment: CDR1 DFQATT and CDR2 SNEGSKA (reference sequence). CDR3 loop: CSASLVGGRQKQYF. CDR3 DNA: TGCAGTGCTAGTCTAGTGGGAGGGCGTCAGAAGCAGTACTTC.

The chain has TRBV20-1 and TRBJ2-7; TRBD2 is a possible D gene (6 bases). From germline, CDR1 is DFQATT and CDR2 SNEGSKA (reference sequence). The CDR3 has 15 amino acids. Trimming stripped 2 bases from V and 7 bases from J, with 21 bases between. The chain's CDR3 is CSARKGLEGGREQYF. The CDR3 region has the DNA TGCAGTGCTAGAAAAGGACTGGAGGGAGGAAGAGAGCAGTACTTC.

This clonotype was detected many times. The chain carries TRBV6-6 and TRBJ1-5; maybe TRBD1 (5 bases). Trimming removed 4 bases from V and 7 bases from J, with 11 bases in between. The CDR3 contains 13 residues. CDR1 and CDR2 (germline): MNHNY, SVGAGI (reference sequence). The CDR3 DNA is TGTGCCAGCAGTTCCCCGGGGGACCAGCCCCAGCATTTT. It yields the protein CASSSPGDQPQHF.

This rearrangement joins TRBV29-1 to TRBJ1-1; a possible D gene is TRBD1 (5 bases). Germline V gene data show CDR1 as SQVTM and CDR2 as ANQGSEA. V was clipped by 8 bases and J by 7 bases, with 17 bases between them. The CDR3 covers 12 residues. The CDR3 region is CSFKEGRLEAFF. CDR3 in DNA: TGCAGCTTCAAAGAGGGGAGGCTTGAAGCTTTCTTT. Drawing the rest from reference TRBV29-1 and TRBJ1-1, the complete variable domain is SAVISQKPSRDICQRGTSLTIQCQVDSQVTMMFWYRQQPGQSLTLIATANQGSEATYESGFVIDKFPISRPNLTFSTLTVSNMSPEDSSIYLCSFKEGRLEAFFGQGTRLTVV.

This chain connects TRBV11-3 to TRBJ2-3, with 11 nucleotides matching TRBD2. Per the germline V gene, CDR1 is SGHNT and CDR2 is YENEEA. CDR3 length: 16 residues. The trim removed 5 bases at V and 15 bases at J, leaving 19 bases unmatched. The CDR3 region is CASSLGLAGSTDMHYF. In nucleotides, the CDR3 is TGTGCCAGCAGCCTTGGACTAGCGGGTAGCACAGATATGCATTATTTT.

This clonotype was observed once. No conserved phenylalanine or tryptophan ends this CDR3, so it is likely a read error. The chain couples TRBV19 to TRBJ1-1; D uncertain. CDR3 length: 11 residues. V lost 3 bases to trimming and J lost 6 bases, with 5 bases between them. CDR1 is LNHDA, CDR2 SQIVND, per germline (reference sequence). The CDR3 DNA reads TGTGCCAGTAGTATTTGGGCTGAAGCTTTCTCT. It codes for CASSIWAEAFS.

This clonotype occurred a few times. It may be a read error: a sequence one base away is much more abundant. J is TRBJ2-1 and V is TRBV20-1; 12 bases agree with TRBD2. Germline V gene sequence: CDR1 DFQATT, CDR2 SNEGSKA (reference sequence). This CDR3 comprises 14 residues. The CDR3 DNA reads TGCAGTGCAACCACTAGCGGGGGGTACAATGAGCAGCTCTTC. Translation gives CSATTSGGYNEQLF.

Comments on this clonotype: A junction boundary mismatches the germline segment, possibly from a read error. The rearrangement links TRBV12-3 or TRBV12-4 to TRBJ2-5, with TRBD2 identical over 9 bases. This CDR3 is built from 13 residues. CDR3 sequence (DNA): TGTGCCAGCAGGATAGCGGGAGTGAAGACCCAGAACTTC. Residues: CASRIAGVKTQNF.

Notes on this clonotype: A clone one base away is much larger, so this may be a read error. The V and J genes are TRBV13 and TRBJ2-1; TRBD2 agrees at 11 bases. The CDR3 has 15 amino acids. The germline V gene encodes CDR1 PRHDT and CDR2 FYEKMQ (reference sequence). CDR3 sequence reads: CASSILAGVNGEHFF. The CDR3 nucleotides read TGTGCCAGCAGCATACTAGCGGGAGTCAATGGTGAGCATTTCTTC.

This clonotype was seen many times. CDR3 protein: CSARVTAQETQYF. In DNA form, the CDR3 reads TGCAGTGCTAGAGTAACGGCCCAAGAGACCCAGTACTTC. J is TRBJ2-5 and V is TRBV20-1, with D unresolved. The V gene lost 1 base and the J gene lost 1 base, with 7 bases spanning the gap. The CDR3 totals 13 residues. The germline CDR1 and CDR2 sequences are DFQATT and SNEGSKA (reference sequence).

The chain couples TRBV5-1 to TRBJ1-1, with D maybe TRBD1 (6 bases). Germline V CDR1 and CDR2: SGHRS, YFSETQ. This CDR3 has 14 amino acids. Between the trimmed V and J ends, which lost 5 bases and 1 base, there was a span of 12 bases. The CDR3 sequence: CASRPGHQNTEAFF. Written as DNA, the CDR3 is TGCGCCAGCAGACCGGGACACCAGAACACTGAAGCTTTCTTT.

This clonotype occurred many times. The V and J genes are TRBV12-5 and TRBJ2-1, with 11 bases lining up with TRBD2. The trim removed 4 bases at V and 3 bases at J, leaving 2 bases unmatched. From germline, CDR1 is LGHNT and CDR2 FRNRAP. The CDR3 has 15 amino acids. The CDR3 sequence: CASGSGTSGYNEQFF. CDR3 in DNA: TGTGCTAGTGGTTCCGGGACTAGCGGCTACAATGAGCAGTTCTTC.

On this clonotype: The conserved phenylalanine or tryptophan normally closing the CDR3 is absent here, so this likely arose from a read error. CDR3: CSARDAGGEQYS. The DNA for the CDR3 is TGCAGTGCTAGAGATGCAGGGGGTGAGCAGTACTCC. This rearrangement joins TRBV20-1 to TRBJ2-7, with 7 bases identical to TRBD1. Germline V gives CDR1 DFQATT, CDR2 SNEGSKA (reference sequence). This CDR3 has 12 amino acids. V dropped 0 bases and J dropped 7; count of bases not matched to a gene: 3.

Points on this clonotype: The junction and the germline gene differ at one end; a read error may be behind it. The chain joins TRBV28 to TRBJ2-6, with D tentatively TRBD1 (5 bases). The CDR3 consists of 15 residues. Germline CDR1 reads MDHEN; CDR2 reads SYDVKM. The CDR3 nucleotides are TGTGCCAGCAGTAAGAGCACCTCTGGGGCCAGCGTCCTCACTTTC. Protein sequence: CASSKSTSGASVLTF.

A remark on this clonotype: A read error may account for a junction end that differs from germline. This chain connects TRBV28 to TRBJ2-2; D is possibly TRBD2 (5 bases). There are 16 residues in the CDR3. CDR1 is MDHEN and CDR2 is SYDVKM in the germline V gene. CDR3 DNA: TGTGTCAGCAGTTTAATCGCGGACTTGAACGCCGGGGAGCTGTTTTTT. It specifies CVSSLIADLNAGELFF.

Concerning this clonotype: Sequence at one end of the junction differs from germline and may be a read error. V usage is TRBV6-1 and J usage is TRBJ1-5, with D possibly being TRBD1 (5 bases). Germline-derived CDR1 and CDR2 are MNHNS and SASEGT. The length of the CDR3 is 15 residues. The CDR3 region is CVSSEAGGLNQPQHF. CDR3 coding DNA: TGTGTCAGCAGTGAAGCTGGGGGGTTGAATCAGCCACAGCATTTT.

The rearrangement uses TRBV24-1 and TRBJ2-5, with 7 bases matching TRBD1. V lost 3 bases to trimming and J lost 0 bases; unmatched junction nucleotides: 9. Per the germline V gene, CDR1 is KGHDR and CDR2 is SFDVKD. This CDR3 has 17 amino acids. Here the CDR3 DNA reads TGTGCCACCAGTGATCCGACAGGGTACGGGGACCAAGAGACCCAGTACTTC. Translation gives CATSDPTGYGDQETQYF.

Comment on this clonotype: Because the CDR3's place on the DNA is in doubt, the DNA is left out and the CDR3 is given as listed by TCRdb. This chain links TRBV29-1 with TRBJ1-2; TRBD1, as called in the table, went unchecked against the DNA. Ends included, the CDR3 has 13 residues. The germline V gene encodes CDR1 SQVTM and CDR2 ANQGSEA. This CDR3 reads CSVGPGILYGYPF.

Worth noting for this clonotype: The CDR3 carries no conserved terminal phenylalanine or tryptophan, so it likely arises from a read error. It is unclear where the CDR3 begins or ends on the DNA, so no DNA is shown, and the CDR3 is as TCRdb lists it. CDR3 sequence reads: CASSYLGSNQPRHL. The rearrangement uses TRBV12-3 or TRBV12-4 and TRBJ1-5. Ends included, the CDR3 has 14 residues.

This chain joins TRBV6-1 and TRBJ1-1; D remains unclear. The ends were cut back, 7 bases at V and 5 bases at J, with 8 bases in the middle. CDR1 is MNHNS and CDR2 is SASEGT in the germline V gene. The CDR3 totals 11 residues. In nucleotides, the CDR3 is TGTGCCAGCACTACAAGGACTGAAGCTTTCTTT. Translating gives CASTTRTEAFF.

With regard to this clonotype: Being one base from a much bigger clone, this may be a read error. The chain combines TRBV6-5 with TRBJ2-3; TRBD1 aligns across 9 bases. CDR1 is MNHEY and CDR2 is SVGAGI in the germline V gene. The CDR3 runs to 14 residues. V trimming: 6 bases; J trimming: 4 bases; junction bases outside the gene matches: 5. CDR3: CASRGTGHPDTQYF. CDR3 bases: TGTGCCAGCAGGGGGACAGGGCATCCAGATACGCAGTATTTT.

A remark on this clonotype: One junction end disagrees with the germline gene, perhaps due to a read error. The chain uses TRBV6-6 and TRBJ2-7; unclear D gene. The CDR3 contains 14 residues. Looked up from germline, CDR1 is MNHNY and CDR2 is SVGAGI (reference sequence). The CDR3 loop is CDSSSSTKGYEQYF. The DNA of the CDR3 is TGTGACAGCAGTTCCAGTACGAAAGGTTACGAGCAGTACTTC.

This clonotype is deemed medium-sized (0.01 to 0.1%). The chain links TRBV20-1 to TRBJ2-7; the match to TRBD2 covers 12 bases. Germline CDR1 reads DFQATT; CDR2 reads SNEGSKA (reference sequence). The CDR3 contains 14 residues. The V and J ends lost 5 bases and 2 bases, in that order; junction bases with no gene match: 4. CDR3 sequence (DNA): TGCAGTGCTGGACTAGCGGGGACTCCCTACGAGCAGTACTTC. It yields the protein CSAGLAGTPYEQYF.

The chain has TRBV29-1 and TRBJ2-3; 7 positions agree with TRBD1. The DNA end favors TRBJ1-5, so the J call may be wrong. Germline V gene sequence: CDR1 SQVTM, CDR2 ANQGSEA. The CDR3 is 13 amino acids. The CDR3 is CSVSQGETDTQHF. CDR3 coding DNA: TGCAGCGTTTCTCAGGGGGAGACAGATACGCAGCATTTT.

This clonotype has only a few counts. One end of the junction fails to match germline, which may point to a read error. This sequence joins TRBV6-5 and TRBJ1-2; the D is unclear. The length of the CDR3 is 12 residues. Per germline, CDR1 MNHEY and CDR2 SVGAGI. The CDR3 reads CDSSRGGYGYTF. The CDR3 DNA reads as TGTGACAGCAGCCGCGGAGGCTATGGATACACCTTC.

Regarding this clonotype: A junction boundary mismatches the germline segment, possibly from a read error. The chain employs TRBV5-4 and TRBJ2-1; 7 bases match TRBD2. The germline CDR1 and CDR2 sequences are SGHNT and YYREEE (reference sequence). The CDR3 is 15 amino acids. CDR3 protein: CASSFAGRPLNEQFF. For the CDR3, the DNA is TGTGCCAGCAGCTTCGCCGGGAGGCCCCTCAATGAACAGTTCTTC.

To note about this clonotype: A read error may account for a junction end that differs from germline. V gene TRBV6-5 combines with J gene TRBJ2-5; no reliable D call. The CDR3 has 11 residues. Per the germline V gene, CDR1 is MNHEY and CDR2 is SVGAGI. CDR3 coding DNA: TGTGTCAGCAGTTACAAAGAGACACAGAACTTC. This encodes CVSSYKETQNF.

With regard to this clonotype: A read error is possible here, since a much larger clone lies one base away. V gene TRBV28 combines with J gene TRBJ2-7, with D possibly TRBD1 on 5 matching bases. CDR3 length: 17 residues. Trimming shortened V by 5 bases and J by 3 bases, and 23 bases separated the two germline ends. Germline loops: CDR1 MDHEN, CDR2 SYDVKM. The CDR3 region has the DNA TGTGCCAGCAGTCCTAGGTCGCAGGGATATTCAGACTACGAGCAGTACTTC. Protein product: CASSPRSQGYSDYEQYF.

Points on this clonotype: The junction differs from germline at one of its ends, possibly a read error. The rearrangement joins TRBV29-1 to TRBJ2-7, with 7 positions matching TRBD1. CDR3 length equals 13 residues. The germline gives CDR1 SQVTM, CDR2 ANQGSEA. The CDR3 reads CRATGANSYEQYF. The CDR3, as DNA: TGTAGAGCAACAGGGGCTAACTCCTACGAGCAGTACTTC.

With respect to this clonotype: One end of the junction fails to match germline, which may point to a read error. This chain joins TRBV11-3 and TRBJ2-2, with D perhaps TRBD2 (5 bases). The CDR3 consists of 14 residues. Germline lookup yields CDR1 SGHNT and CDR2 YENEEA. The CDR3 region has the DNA TGTGACAGCAGTCTAGCAGCCAACACCGGGGAGCTGTTTTTT. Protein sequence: CDSSLAANTGELFF.